This TCR beta chain originates from a study of T cell responses to AZD1222 COVID-19 vaccine. V was pared by 6 bases and J by 5 bases, with 11 bases of the junction left unmatched. The CDR3 runs to 15 residues. Germline lookup yields CDR1 MRHNA and CDR2 SNTAGT. Only one count was recorded for this clone. Measured with immunoSEQ multiplex PCR; TCRdb has only the in-frame clones, and not every one. The data hold fewer than 200,000 clones, with around 88% observed a single time. The V call is TRBV6-4, the J call TRBJ2-3, with 7 positions matching TRBD2. The TCR originated in an adult who received the AZD1222 COVID-19 vaccine. The starting material was peripheral blood, obtained 28 days after the second AZD1222 dose. In DNA form, the CDR3 reads TGTGCCAGCAGCCCCGCTTCGGGGAGGGGAGATACGCAGTATTTT. Translating gives CASSPASGRGDTQYF.